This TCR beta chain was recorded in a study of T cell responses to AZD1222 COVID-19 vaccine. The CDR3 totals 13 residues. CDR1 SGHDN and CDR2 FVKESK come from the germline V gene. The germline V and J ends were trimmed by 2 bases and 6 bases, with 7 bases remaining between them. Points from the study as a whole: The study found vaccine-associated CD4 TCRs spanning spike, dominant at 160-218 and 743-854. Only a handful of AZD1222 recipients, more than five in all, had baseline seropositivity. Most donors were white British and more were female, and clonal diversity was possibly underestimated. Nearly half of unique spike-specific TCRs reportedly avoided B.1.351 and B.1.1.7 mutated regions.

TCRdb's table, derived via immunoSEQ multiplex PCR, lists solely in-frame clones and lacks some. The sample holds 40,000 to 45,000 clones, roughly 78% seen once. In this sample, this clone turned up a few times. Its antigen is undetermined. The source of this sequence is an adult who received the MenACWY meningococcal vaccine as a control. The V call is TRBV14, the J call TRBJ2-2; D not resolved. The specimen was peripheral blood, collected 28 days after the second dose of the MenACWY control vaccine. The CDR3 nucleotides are TGTGCCAGCAGCCAAATCCAGTCCGGGGAGCTGTTTTTT. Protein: CASSQIQSGELFF.